Listed here are 28 T cell receptor beta chains from one sample, sequenced in a study of blood T cell repertoires in COVID-19. Clones were read by immunoSEQ multiplex PCR, and TCRdb kept only the in-frame ones, dropping some. The data contain 100,000 to 150,000 clones, over 75% of them singletons. What was sequenced was peripheral blood. All receptors come from a woman at least 80 years old with acute or convalescent COVID-19.

This CDR3 is CATGTSGGEDTQYF. The DNA of the CDR3 is TGTGCCACAGGGACTAGCGGGGGGGAGGATACGCAGTATTTT. The genes are TRBV10-3 and TRBJ2-3; 16 bases line up with TRBD2. The length of the CDR3 is 14 residues. Germline V gene lookup returns CDR1 ENHRY and CDR2 SYGVKD. The J segment lost 6 bases and the V segment lost 10 bases, leaving 4 bases of the junction unmatched.

V gene TRBV15 combines with J gene TRBJ1-2; D might be TRBD1 (6 bases). V shed 3 bases and J shed 3 bases, with 14 bases lying between them. Germline values: CDR1 LNHNV, CDR2 YYDKDF (reference sequence). This CDR3 spans 15 amino acids. The CDR3 DNA reads as TGTGCCACCAGCAGTCCCGCTACAGGGCACTATGGCTACACCTTC. Its protein product is CATSSPATGHYGYTF. The full variable domain, with the rest looked up from reference TRBV15 and TRBJ1-2, is DAMVIQNPRYQVTQFGKPVTLSCSQTLNHNVMYWYQQKSSQAPKLLFHYYDKDFNNEADTPDNFQSRRPNTSFCFLDIRSPGLGDTAMYLCATSSPATGHYGYTFGSGTRLTVV.

The CDR3 here is CASGFLTGTGKRTEAFF. CDR3 in DNA: TGTGCTAGTGGTTTTTTAACCGGGACAGGGAAAAGGACTGAAGCTTTCTTT. The chain has TRBV12-5 and TRBJ1-1; 9 bases agree with TRBD1. The CDR3 is made up of 17 amino acids. The V and J ends lost 3 bases and 5 bases, in that order; junction bases with no gene match: 13. CDR1 and CDR2 from the germline V gene are LGHNT and FRNRAP. Looking up the rest from reference TRBV12-5 and TRBJ1-1 gives the full variable domain: DARVTQTPRHKVTEMGQEVTMRCQPILGHNTVFWYRQTMMQGLELLAYFRNRAPLDDSGMPKDRFSAEMPDATLATLKIQPSEPRDSAVYFCASGFLTGTGKRTEAFFGQGTRLTVV.

V is TRBV7-8 and J is TRBJ2-7; 7 bases align to TRBD1. The CDR3 loop spans 14 amino acids. The V segment lost 6 bases and the J segment 3 bases; nucleotides outside the gene matches: 8. CDR1 and CDR2 from the germline V gene are SGHVS and FQNEAQ. CDR3 in DNA: TGTGCCAGCAGAACCCGGGACAGAAACTACGAGCAGTACTTC. Translation gives CASRTRDRNYEQYF.

The chain combines TRBV6-5 with TRBJ1-5, with 10 bases matching TRBD1. The length of the CDR3 is 13 residues. Germline CDR1 is MNHEY and CDR2 is SVGAGI. V lost 10 bases, J lost 4 bases, and 4 bases stayed unmatched. CDR3 region: CATRQGANQPQHF. The CDR3 nucleotides read TGTGCCACCAGACAGGGGGCGAATCAGCCCCAGCATTTT.

This sequence joins TRBV18 and TRBJ1-2, with D tentatively TRBD1 (5 bases). With 1 base removed from V and 6 bases from J, the gap between germline ends came to 9 bases. Germline assignment: CDR1 KGHSH and CDR2 LQKENI. CDR3 length: 13 residues. CDR3 sequence: CASSPQGRHGYTF. The CDR3 DNA reads as TGTGCCAGCTCACCACAGGGGCGCCATGGCTACACCTTC.

The rearrangement joins TRBV29-1 to TRBJ2-5; D perhaps matches TRBD1 (8 bases). CDR3 size: 12 residues. Germline CDR1 reads SQVTM; CDR2 reads ANQGSEA. V was clipped by 7 bases and J by 7 bases, with 16 bases between them. CDR3 sequence (DNA): TGCAGCGCGGGAGGACAGGGCCGGACCCAGTACTTC. Its protein is CSAGGQGRTQYF.

This clone was detected once. V usage is TRBV5-1 and J usage is TRBJ2-7; TRBD2 aligns across 11 bases. This CDR3 has 15 amino acids. V lost 4 bases, J lost 3 bases, and 6 bases stayed unmatched. The V gene's germline CDR1 is SGHRS and CDR2 YFSETQ. CDR3 nucleotide sequence: TGCGCCAGCAGCCTAAGGGGACTAGCGGACTACGAGCAGTACTTC. It encodes CASSLRGLADYEQYF.

This chain links TRBV7-6 with TRBJ1-5; D gene unclear. Germline loops: CDR1 SGHVS, CDR2 FNYEAQ. V was clipped by 4 bases and J by 2 bases, with 9 bases between them. This CDR3 comprises 14 residues. CDR3 protein: CASSSSGGNQPQHF. The CDR3 DNA reads as TGTGCCAGCAGCTCTAGTGGAGGCAATCAGCCCCAGCATTTT.

V and J are TRBV5-8 and TRBJ2-3; 7 nucleotides agree with TRBD1. Germline trimming cut 4 bases from V and 2 bases from J; bases unmatched to any gene: 7. From germline, CDR1 is SGHTS and CDR2 YDEGEE. The CDR3 runs 15 residues. CDR3 in DNA: TGTGCCAGCAGCCGATCACAGGGGCTCACAGATACGCAGTATTTT. It translates to CASSRSQGLTDTQYF.

This clone was observed a few times. The CDR3 is CASSLAYSNSPLHF. In DNA form, the CDR3 reads TGTGCCAGCAGCTTGGCCTACAGTAATTCACCCCTCCACTTT. The rearrangement links TRBV5-4 to TRBJ1-6, with D uncertain. The germline V and J ends were trimmed by 0 bases and 6 bases, with 7 bases remaining between them. The CDR3 is made up of 14 amino acids. From germline, CDR1 is SGHNT and CDR2 YYREEE (reference sequence).

This clone was observed a few times. The V call is TRBV19, the J call TRBJ1-2; TRBD1 matches 7 bases. This CDR3 region has 14 residues. Germline CDR1 is LNHDA and CDR2 is SQIVND (reference sequence). V shed 5 bases, J shed 5 bases, and the junction held 8 bases outside the gene matches. In nucleotides, the CDR3 is TGTGCCAGTAGTCCACACAGGGGAGAGTATGGCTACACCTTC. Its protein is CASSPHRGEYGYTF.

The J gene is TRBJ2-2, the V gene TRBV4-1; TRBD1 aligns across 10 bases. Germline V lookup: CDR1 MGHRA, CDR2 YSYEKL. Trimming removed 8 bases from V and 4 bases from J; junction bases left unmatched: 4. This CDR3 spans 14 amino acids. The CDR3 DNA follows: TGCGCCAGCCGGACAGGGGGGGTCACCGGGGAGCTGTTTTTT. Amino acid sequence: CASRTGGVTGELFF.

V and J are TRBV5-1 and TRBJ2-7, with D maybe TRBD1 (6 bases). Trimming took off 3 bases at V and 2 bases at J, with 12 bases between the two ends. CDR3 length: 14 residues. Germline assignment: CDR1 SGHRS and CDR2 YFSETQ. This CDR3 is CASSWRAGAYEQYF. The CDR3 DNA sequence: TGCGCCAGCAGCTGGCGGGCAGGGGCCTACGAGCAGTACTTC.

This rearrangement joins TRBV10-2 to TRBJ1-3; D is unclear. The CDR3 sequence is 15 residues long. The germline gives CDR1 WSHSY, CDR2 SAAADI. Trimming took 9 bases from V and 3 from J, leaving 18 bases between them. The CDR3 reads CARTKSGVSGNTIYF. In DNA form, the CDR3 reads TGCGCCAGAACCAAATCCGGAGTGAGTGGAAACACCATATATTTT.

The genes are TRBV2 and TRBJ2-5, with a weak D call TRBD2 (6 bases). Germline lookup yields CDR1 SNHLY and CDR2 FYNNEI. V was cut by 5 bases and J by 2 bases, with 9 bases left in between. The CDR3 contains 13 residues. CDR3 sequence (DNA): TGTGCCAGCAGTAGGGACTTACAAGAGACCCAGTACTTC. Residues: CASSRDLQETQYF.

V and J are TRBV5-1 and TRBJ2-5; TRBD1 might be the D (8 bases). Germline V gene lookup returns CDR1 SGHRS and CDR2 YFSETQ. This CDR3 has 14 amino acids. V shed 4 bases and J shed 5 bases, with 15 bases lying between them. For the CDR3, the DNA is TGCGCCAGCAGCGTCGGACAGGGAGGGGAGACCCAGTACTTC. Translated, it gives CASSVGQGGETQYF.

V usage is TRBV24-1 and J usage is TRBJ2-1, with 11 bases matching TRBD2. J gave up 10 bases and V 4 bases, and 2 bases lay outside the gene matches. Germline V CDR1 and CDR2: KGHDR, SFDVKD. The CDR3 is 13 amino acids. Here the CDR3 DNA reads TGTGCCACCAGTGAGAGACTAGCGGGAGAGCAGTTCTTC. Translating gives CATSERLAGEQFF.

CDR3 DNA: TGTGCCAGCAGCTTGGCCAGGGATAACTATGGCTACACCTTC. Its protein is CASSLARDNYGYTF. The chain uses TRBV5-4 and TRBJ1-2, with a tentative D call TRBD1 (5 bases). Germline values: CDR1 SGHNT, CDR2 YYREEE (reference sequence). The CDR3 runs 14 residues. V was trimmed by 0 bases and J by 1 base, leaving 7 bases between them.

CDR3: CASSILRTGGDIQYF. The CDR3, as DNA: TGTGCCAGTAGTATATTAAGGACAGGGGGGGACATTCAGTACTTC. J is TRBJ2-4 and V is TRBV19; 10 positions match TRBD1. V lost 2 bases, J lost 8 bases, and 6 bases stayed unmatched. CDR3 length: 15 amino acids. CDR1 is LNHDA, CDR2 SQIVND, per germline (reference sequence).

The rearrangement joins TRBV4-2 to TRBJ1-1, with 9 nucleotides matching TRBD1. The CDR3 contains 18 residues. The J segment lost 0 bases and the V segment lost 1 base, leaving 9 bases of the junction unmatched. Germline-derived CDR1 and CDR2 are LGHNA and YNFKEQ. This CDR3 is CASSQGTGVAFLNTEAFF. DNA for the CDR3: TGTGCCAGCAGCCAAGGGACAGGGGTCGCTTTTCTGAACACTGAAGCTTTCTTT.

The V and J genes are TRBV18 and TRBJ2-3; 9 nucleotides align to TRBD1. Trimming took 6 bases from V and 5 from J; bases not matched to a gene: 12. CDR3 length equals 16 residues. Germline CDR1 KGHSH, CDR2 LQKENI. CDR3 sequence: CASSRANRGRGDTQYF. The DNA of the CDR3 is TGTGCCAGCTCCAGGGCGAACAGGGGGCGAGGAGATACGCAGTATTTT.

This chain connects TRBV27 to TRBJ1-2; D is ambiguous. The V end was cut by 3 bases, the J end by 2 bases, with 7 bases between. The germline V gene encodes CDR1 MNHEY and CDR2 SMNVEV (reference sequence). This CDR3 is 13 amino acids long. The CDR3 DNA reads TGTGCCAGCAGTTTTAACGGGAACTATGGCTACACCTTC. This encodes CASSFNGNYGYTF.

The genes are TRBV7-6 and TRBJ1-5, with D possibly being TRBD1 (6 bases). CDR3 length: 16 amino acids. Trimming stripped 2 bases from V and 4 bases from J, with 15 bases between. In germline, CDR1 is SGHVS, CDR2 FNYEAQ. CDR3 sequence: CASSLPPGTSNQPQHF. Here the CDR3 DNA reads TGTGCCAGCAGCTTACCCCCCGGGACATCTAATCAGCCCCAGCATTTT.

This sequence joins TRBV5-5 and TRBJ2-5; 9 nucleotides match TRBD1. Germline CDR1 SGHKS, CDR2 YYEKEE (reference sequence). V dropped 5 bases and J dropped 9; count of bases not matched to a gene: 14. The CDR3 has 15 residues. CDR3 region: CASRPPGQGLGAQYF. As DNA, the CDR3 is TGTGCCAGCAGGCCCCCGGGACAGGGTTTGGGGGCCCAGTACTTC.

The chain recombines TRBV5-1 with TRBJ1-1; D call uncertain. The CDR3 is 14 amino acids. V gave up 5 bases and J gave up 4 bases, with 15 bases separating them. CDR1 and CDR2 from the germline V gene are SGHRS and YFSETQ. CDR3 sequence reads: CASRDRAVGTEAFF. The CDR3 DNA follows: TGCGCCAGCAGAGACCGTGCGGTGGGCACTGAAGCTTTCTTT.

This chain uses TRBV6-1 with TRBJ1-2; a weak D match, TRBD1 (6 bases). Trimming removed 0 bases at V and 8 bases at J, with 16 bases between. CDR1 is MNHNS and CDR2 is SASEGT in the germline V gene. This CDR3 is 15 amino acids long. CDR3 sequence reads: CASSEAFYRARGYTF. CDR3 coding DNA: TGTGCCAGCAGTGAAGCCTTTTACAGGGCCCGAGGCTACACCTTC.

The chain recombines TRBV19 with TRBJ2-3, with D unclear. V was shortened by 6 bases and J by 2 bases, with 12 bases between the two germline ends. This CDR3 is 14 amino acids long. The germline V gene has CDR1 LNHDA and CDR2 SQIVND (reference sequence). DNA of the CDR3: TGTGCCAGTAGCGAGTACGGTTTCACAGATACGCAGTATTTT. Residues: CASSEYGFTDTQYF. The full variable domain, rest sourced from reference TRBV19 and TRBJ2-3, is DGGITQSPKYLFRKEGQNVTLSCEQNLNHDAMYWYRQDPGQGLRLIYYSQIVNDFQKGDIAEGYSVSREKKESFPLTVTSAQKNPTAFYLCASSEYGFTDTQYFGPGTRLTVL.